This TCR beta chain was identified during a study of T cell repertoires in cytomegalovirus infection. Study-level background: CMV epitopes, recently identified HLA-C-restricted and well-studied HLA-B-restricted, were used. Both CMV infection and a matching HLA type were indicated by public TCR beta signatures. Notes on the study in general: CMV carriers with the relevant HLA were identified by cumulative public TCR beta family frequency.

MiXCR was run by TCRdb on the reads, yielding one entry per CDR3 protein. The sample holds 700,000 to 900,000 distinct CDR3 sequences, roughly 28% seen once. V shed 6 bases, J shed 3 bases, and the junction held 13 bases outside the gene matches. This CDR3 has 18 amino acids. Germline lookup yields CDR1 MNHNS and CDR2 SASEGT. Ten or more counts support this clonotype. Its antigen is unknown. The sequence was obtained from a human donor in good health (CMV status not recorded). Some clones in this sample may be carry-over from other donors' samples. The V gene is TRBV6-1, the J gene TRBJ2-7; 14 positions match TRBD2. The sequencing here drew on cultured CD8+ T cells from PBMCs, taken from culture after CMV antigen stimulation. DNA of the CDR3: TGTGCCAGCAGCGGATCCGGGACTAGCGGGGGAGTTATCTACGAGCAGTACTTC. Translation: CASSGSGTSGGVIYEQYF.